These 9 T cell receptor beta chains were sequenced from one sample in a study of T cell clusters in autoimmune cytopenias. One tube held mixed TRB-A and TRB-B primer pools for touch-down PCR. TCRdb reprocessed the multiplex PCR reads; each CDR3 protein has one entry and no DNA is given. Its listing shows more than 9,000 distinct CDR3 sequences. TRB was amplified from roughly 0.25 ug of peripheral blood genomic DNA per sample. These data are also associated with another study on T cell repertoires in aging, cancer and after chemotherapy.

Sequenced material: peripheral blood. Receptors originate from a human donor in good health.

The V call is TRBV6-2 or TRBV6-3, the J call TRBJ2-1. The CDR3 runs 14 residues. CDR1 is MNHEY, CDR2 SVGEGT, per germline. The CDR3 sequence: CASASTGTRNEQFF.

V gene TRBV5-1 combines with J gene TRBJ1-3; TCRdb selects TRBD1, and the lack of DNA leaves this call unchecked. The CDR3 covers 14 residues. Germline V gene lookup returns CDR1 SGHRS and CDR2 YFSETQ. CDR3 residues: CASSPGEGGNTIYF.

J is TRBJ1-5 and V is TRBV19; the TCRdb D gene call, TRBD1, has no DNA to confirm it. The CDR3 runs 16 residues. CDR1 and CDR2 (germline): LNHDA, SQIVND (reference sequence). The CDR3 spells CASSPLQGTSNQPQHF.

The chain couples TRBV7-9 to TRBJ1-4; the D gene TCRdb calls, TRBD1, cannot be checked with no DNA. There are 15 residues in the CDR3. CDR1 and CDR2 (germline): SEHNR, FQNEAQ (reference sequence). This CDR3 reads CASSLGDRGGEKLFF. Filled out from reference TRBV7-9 and TRBJ1-4, the complete variable domain reads DTGVSQNPRHKITKRGQNVTFRCDPISEHNRLYWYRQTLGQGPEFLTYFQNEAQLEKSRLLSDRFSAERPKGSFSTLEIQRTEQGDSAMYLCASSLGDRGGEKLFFGSGTQLSVL.

V usage is TRBV6-5 and J usage is TRBJ1-1; TCRdb returns TRBD1, unconfirmable since there is no DNA. The V gene's germline CDR1 is MNHEY and CDR2 SVGAGI. CDR3 length equals 15 residues. The CDR3 reads CASSYSRPPGTEAFF.

The rearrangement uses TRBV6-2 or TRBV6-3 and TRBJ2-7. The germline V gene has CDR1 MNHEY and CDR2 SVGEGT. The CDR3 spans 14 residues. CDR3: CASSYGGSLYEQYF.

This sequence joins TRBV5-4 and TRBJ2-1; TCRdb's D call of TRBD1 is untestable without DNA. The CDR3 extends over 15 amino acids. CDR1 and CDR2 (germline): SGHNT, YYREEE (reference sequence). Here the CDR3 reads CASSGRTGLGNEQFF.

V gene TRBV6-6 combines with J gene TRBJ2-7; the TCRdb call, TRBD2, lacks DNA for checking. This CDR3 region has 14 residues. The germline V gene has CDR1 MNHNY and CDR2 SVGAGI (reference sequence). CDR3 sequence reads: CASSNSGGAETQYF.

J is TRBJ1-2 and V is TRBV4-3; TCRdb outputs TRBD1, but without DNA this stays unchecked. CDR3 length: 14 residues. From germline, CDR1 is LGHNA and CDR2 YSLEER. CDR3 sequence: CASSLERGRYGYTF.